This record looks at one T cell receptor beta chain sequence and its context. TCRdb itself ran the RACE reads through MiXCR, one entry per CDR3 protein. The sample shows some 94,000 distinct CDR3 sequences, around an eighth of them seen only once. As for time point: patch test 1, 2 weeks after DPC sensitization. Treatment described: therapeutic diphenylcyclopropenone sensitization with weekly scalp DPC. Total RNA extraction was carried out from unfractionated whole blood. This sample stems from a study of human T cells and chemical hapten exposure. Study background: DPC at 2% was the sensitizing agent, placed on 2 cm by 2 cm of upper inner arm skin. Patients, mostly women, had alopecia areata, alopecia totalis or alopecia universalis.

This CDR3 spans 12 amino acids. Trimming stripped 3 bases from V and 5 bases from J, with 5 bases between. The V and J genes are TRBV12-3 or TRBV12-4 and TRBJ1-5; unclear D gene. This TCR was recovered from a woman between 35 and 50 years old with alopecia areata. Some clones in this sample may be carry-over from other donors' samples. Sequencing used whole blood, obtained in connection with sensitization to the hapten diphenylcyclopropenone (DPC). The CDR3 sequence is CASSFFYQPQHF. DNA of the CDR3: TGTGCCAGCAGTTTTTTTTATCAGCCCCAGCATTTT.